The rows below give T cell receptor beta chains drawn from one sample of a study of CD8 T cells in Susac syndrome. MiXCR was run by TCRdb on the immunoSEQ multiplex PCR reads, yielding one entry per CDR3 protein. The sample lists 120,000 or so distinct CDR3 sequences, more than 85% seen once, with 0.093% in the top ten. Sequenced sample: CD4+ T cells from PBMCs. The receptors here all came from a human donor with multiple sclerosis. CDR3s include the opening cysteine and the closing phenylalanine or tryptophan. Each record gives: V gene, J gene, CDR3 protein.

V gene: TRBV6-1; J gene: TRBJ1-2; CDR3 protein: CASSANPTNYGYTF
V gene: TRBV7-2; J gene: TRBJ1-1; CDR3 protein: CASSLEWGGLRNTEAFF
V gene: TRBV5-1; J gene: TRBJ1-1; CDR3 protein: CASSSYQMNTEAFF
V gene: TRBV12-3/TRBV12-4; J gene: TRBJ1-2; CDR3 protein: CASRTGGIGYTF
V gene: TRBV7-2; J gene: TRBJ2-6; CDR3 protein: CASSLGGGGANVLTF
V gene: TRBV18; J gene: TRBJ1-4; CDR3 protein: CASSPWKGTTNEKLFF
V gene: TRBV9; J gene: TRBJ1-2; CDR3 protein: CASSPPVFGNYGYTF
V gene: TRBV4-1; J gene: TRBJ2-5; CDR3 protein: CASSQVSEETQYF
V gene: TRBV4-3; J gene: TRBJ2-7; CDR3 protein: CASSYYRGDEQYF
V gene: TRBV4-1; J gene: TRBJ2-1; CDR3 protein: CASSQALAGGFSSYNEQFF
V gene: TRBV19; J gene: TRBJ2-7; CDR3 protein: CASSIGKGQGSYEQYF
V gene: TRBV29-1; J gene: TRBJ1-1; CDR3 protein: CSVSRLGQANTEAFF
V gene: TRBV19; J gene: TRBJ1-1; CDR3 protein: CASTIFGGDTEAFF
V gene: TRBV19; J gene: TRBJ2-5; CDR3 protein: CASSATGTETQYF
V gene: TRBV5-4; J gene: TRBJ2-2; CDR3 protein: CASRTALSGELFF
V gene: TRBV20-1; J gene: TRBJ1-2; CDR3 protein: CSASLFRQSGGYTF
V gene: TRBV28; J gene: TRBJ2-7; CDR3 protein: CASKGPGVFYEQYF
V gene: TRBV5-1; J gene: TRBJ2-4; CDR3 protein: CASSQTGPNIQYF
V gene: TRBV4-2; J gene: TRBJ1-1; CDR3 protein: CASSQGDRGDPLAFF
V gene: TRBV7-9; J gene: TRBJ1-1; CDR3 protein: CASSWDQNTEAFF
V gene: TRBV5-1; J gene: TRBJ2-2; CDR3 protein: CASSLVLTNTGELFF
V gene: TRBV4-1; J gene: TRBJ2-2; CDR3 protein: CASSRDRVTGELFF
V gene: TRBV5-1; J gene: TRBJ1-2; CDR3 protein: CASRDSSYGYTF
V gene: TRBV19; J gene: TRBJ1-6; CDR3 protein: CASRGPGQYNSPLHF
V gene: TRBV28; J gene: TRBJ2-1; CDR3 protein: CATRDRGLGEQFF
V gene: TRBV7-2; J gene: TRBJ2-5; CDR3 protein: CASSSRAAEETQYF
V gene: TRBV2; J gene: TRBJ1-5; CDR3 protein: CASSTGGAQPQHF
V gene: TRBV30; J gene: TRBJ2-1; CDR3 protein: CAWRGGGGLSYNEQFF
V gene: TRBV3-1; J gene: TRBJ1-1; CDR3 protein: CASSQEDTNTEAFF
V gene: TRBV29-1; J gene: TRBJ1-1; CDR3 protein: CSGRILNTEAFF
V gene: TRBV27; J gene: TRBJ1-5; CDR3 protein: CASSFQGNQPQHF
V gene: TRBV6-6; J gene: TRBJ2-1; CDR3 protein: CASSYSNGEQFF
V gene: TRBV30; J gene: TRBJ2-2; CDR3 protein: CASGPIQTGELFF
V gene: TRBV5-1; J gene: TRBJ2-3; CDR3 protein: CASSFYQSFGVDTQYF
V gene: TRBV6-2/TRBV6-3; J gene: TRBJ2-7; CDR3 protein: CASSRRSSYEQYF
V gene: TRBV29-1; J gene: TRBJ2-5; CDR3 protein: CSVEVAGQETQYF
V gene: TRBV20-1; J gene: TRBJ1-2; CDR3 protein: CSAEGQGYGYTF
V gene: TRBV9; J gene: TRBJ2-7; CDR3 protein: CASSVSTGRQYEQYF
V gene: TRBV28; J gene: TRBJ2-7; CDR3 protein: CASTGIGTPSYEQYF
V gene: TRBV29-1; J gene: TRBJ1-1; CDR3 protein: CSVHRVVDTEAFF
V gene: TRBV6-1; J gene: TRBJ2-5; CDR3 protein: CASSAGTGSQETQYF
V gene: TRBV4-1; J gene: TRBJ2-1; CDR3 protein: CASSQPWGGQGVREQFF
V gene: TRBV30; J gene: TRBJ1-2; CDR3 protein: CAWSTGANYGYTF
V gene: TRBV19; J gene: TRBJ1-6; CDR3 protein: CASSVADNNSPLHF
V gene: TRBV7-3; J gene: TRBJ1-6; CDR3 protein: CASSLSSTGNSPLHF
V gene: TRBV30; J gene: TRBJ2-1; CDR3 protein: CAWIPPGTGGGFF
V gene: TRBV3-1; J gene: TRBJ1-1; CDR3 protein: CASSQPGTVNTEAFF
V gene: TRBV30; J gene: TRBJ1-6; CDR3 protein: CAWSDSFTESPLHF
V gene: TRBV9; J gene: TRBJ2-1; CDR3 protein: CASSMPVSYNEQFF
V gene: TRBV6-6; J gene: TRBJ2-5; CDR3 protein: CASLRTFKETQYF
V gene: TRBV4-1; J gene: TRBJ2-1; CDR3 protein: CASSQERTGGYEQFF
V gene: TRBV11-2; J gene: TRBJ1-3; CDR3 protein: CASSLGGAGNTIYF
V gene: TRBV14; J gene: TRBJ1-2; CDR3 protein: CASSPRTGEGYTF
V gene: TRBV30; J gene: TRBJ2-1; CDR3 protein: CAWSRGGYNEQFF
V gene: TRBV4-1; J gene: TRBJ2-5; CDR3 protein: CASSRGQAHQETQYF
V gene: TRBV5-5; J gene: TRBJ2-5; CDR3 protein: CASSHDSSKGETQYF
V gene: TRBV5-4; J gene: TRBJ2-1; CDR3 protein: CASSTSGPSYNEQFF
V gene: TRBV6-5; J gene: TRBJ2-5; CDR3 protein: CASSRSPLGEETQYF